The next 22 T cell receptor beta chains were all read from a single sample in a study of beta chain features in type 1 diabetes (dated by TCRdb to 2016 to 2019). Library preparation was by the immunoSEQ multiplex PCR assay. All of the isolated RNA was reverse transcribed with the High Capacity cDNA Reverse Transcription Kit, so expressed TCRB transcripts were sequenced. TCRdb retrieved this table from immuneACCESS and kept in-frame rearrangements only. Not all clones are present; in checked studies, unresolved V genes account for under half, and no reason is known for the remainder. For this sample the table gives 150,000 to 190,000 clones, of which 7.5% to 10% were detected only once. The top ten constitute 0.5% to 0.65% of the sample. Sequenced: central memory CD4+ T cells from blood. The receptors were gathered from a man younger than 35 in good health.

The genes are TRBV28 and TRBJ1-1; 7 bases map to TRBD1. CDR3 length: 16 residues. Germline V gene data show CDR1 as MDHEN and CDR2 as SYDVKM. Losses at the gene ends were 3 bases for V and 4 bases for J; bases not matched to a gene: 11. CDR3 DNA sequence: TGTGCCAGCAGTTTGCACAGGGGCTTTCGGGGCACTGAAGCTTTCTTT. Protein: CASSLHRGFRGTEAFF. Together with reference TRBV28 and TRBJ1-1, the CDR3 gives the full variable domain: DVKVTQSSRYLVKRTGEKVFLECVQDMDHENMFWYRQDPGLGLRLIYFSYDVKMKEKGDIPEGYSVSREKKERFSLILESASTNQTSMYLCASSLHRGFRGTEAFFGQGTRLTVV.

This clone turned up a few times. The rearrangement links TRBV6-5 to TRBJ2-4, with 8 nucleotides matching TRBD1. The length of the CDR3 is 12 residues. Trimming cost V 4 bases and J 15 bases; bases outside gene matches: 8. Germline V CDR1 and CDR2: MNHEY, SVGAGI. The CDR3 region has the DNA TGTGCCAGCAGTTCAGGACAGGGTCGAGTGTACTTC. Translating it yields CASSSGQGRVYF.

This clone was found a few times. The chain links TRBV7-2 to TRBJ1-5; 9 bases map to TRBD1. The CDR3 is made up of 16 amino acids. CDR1 SGHTA and CDR2 FQGNSA come from the germline V gene. J lost 5 bases, V lost 5 bases, and 10 bases had no gene match. CDR3 protein: CASSPHGQGTDQPQHF. In DNA, the CDR3 is TGTGCCAGCAGCCCACATGGACAGGGGACTGATCAGCCCCAGCATTTT.

This clone was seen many times. This sequence joins TRBV2 and TRBJ2-1; possibly TRBD2 for D (6 bases). V lost 8 bases and J 4 bases, leaving 15 bases between the germline ends. The CDR3 has 14 residues. The V gene's germline CDR1 is SNHLY and CDR2 FYNNEI. The CDR3: CASVAVRGYNEQFF. CDR3 DNA: TGTGCCAGCGTAGCGGTCCGAGGGTACAATGAGCAGTTCTTC.

The chain is built from TRBV27 and TRBJ2-3; D unclear. Germline CDR1 MNHEY, CDR2 SMNVEV (reference sequence). V was shortened by 3 bases and J by 1 base, with 8 bases between the two germline ends. This CDR3 region has 14 residues. CDR3: CASSLVQGTDTQYF. The CDR3 coding sequence is TGTGCCAGCAGTTTGGTCCAGGGCACAGATACGCAGTATTTT.

In its sample, this clone was seen a few times. V is TRBV4-3 and J is TRBJ1-2; no reliable D call. Germline V gene sequence: CDR1 LGHNA, CDR2 YSLEER. This CDR3 is 13 amino acids long. V was trimmed by 0 bases and J by 6 bases, leaving 8 bases between them. DNA of the CDR3: TGCGCCAGCAGCCAAGAGCCAGGCGATGGCTACACCTTC. Residues: CASSQEPGDGYTF.

The V call is TRBV18, the J call TRBJ1-5; 7 bases fit TRBD1. The CDR3 is 14 amino acids. V lost 3 bases and J lost 8; bases outside the gene matches: 7. CDR1 and CDR2 (germline): KGHSH, LQKENI. CDR3 nucleotides: TGTGCCAGCTCACCCCCAGACAGGGTGAAGCCCCAGCATTTT. Its translation: CASSPPDRVKPQHF. Drawing the rest from reference TRBV18 and TRBJ1-5, the complete variable domain is NAGVMQNPRHLVRRRGQEARLRCSPMKGHSHVYWYRQLPEEGLKFMVYLQKENIIDESGMPKERFSAEFPKEGPSILRIQQVVRGDSAAYFCASSPPDRVKPQHFGDGTRLSIL.

At least ten counts were recorded for this clone. V and J are TRBV7-9 and TRBJ2-5, with D tentatively TRBD2 (6 bases). The CDR3 consists of 16 residues. Trimming took off 3 bases at V and 1 base at J, with 15 bases between the two ends. Germline V lookup: CDR1 SEHNR, CDR2 FQNEAQ (reference sequence). The CDR3 reads CASSFIRGTLQETQYF. CDR3 bases: TGTGCCAGCAGCTTTATCCGGGGGACTCTCCAAGAGACCCAGTACTTC. The full variable domain, its missing parts supplied by reference TRBV7-9 and TRBJ2-5, is DTGVSQNPRHKITKRGQNVTFRCDPISEHNRLYWYRQTLGQGPEFLTYFQNEAQLEKSRLLSDRFSAERPKGSFSTLEIQRTEQGDSAMYLCASSFIRGTLQETQYFGPGTRLLVL.

The rearrangement joins TRBV5-1 to TRBJ2-5; TRBD2 agrees at 16 bases. The CDR3 is 16 amino acids. With 4 bases clipped from V and 2 bases from J, the junction kept 2 bases outside the gene matches. CDR1 SGHRS and CDR2 YFSETQ come from the germline V gene. The DNA for the CDR3 is TGCGCCAGCAGCCCGGGACTAGCGGGGGGGCAAGAGACCCAGTACTTC. Amino acids: CASSPGLAGGQETQYF. The full variable domain, with the rest looked up from reference TRBV5-1 and TRBJ2-5, is KAGVTQTPRYLIKTRGQQVTLSCSPISGHRSVSWYQQTPGQGLQFLFEYFSETQRNKGNFPGRFSGRQFSNSRSEMNVSTLELGDSALYLCASSPGLAGGQETQYFGPGTRLLVL.

This clone occurred a few times. This chain uses TRBV30 with TRBJ1-5; no definite D call. Between the trimmed V and J ends, which lost 0 bases and 7 bases, there was a span of 10 bases. This CDR3 has 13 residues. Germline V gives CDR1 GTSNPN, CDR2 SVGIG (reference sequence). The CDR3 loop is CAWSVAGSQPQHF. The CDR3 DNA reads TGTGCCTGGAGTGTTGCGGGCAGCCAGCCCCAGCATTTT.

The rearrangement joins TRBV5-4 to TRBJ1-1; D may be TRBD1 (5 bases). Per germline, CDR1 SGHNT and CDR2 YYREEE (reference sequence). The CDR3 consists of 13 residues. V was clipped by 4 bases and J by 6 bases, with 13 bases between them. In DNA form, the CDR3 reads TGTGCCAGCAGCCGGGTGGGGGGTCCTGAAGCTTTCTTT. Protein product: CASSRVGGPEAFF.

In this sample, this clone turned up a few times. The chain is built from TRBV4-3 and TRBJ1-5; D possibly corresponds to TRBD1 (5 bases). The CDR3 is 12 amino acids. The germline gives CDR1 LGHNA, CDR2 YSLEER. V lost 4 bases to trimming and J lost 9 bases, with 10 bases between them. The CDR3, as DNA: TGCGCCAGCAGCCGAGGGGAGGGGCCCCAGCATTTT. Encoded protein: CASSRGEGPQHF.

This clone has a handful of counts. CDR3 nucleotide sequence: TGTGCCAGTAGTATTGGACAGCACACTGAAGCTTTCTTT. The encoded protein is CASSIGQHTEAFF. This chain joins TRBV19 and TRBJ1-1; possible D gene TRBD1, 6 bases. The CDR3 totals 13 residues. V was pared by 3 bases and J by 3 bases, with 8 bases between. CDR1 and CDR2 (germline): LNHDA, SQIVND (reference sequence).

This clone was seen more than once but under ten times. The rearrangement uses TRBV28 and TRBJ2-7; D perhaps matches TRBD2 (6 bases). V lost 5 bases to trimming and J lost 4 bases, with 9 bases between them. Germline V gives CDR1 MDHEN, CDR2 SYDVKM. The CDR3 covers 12 residues. CDR3 amino acids: CASSVAGYEQYF. CDR3 sequence (DNA): TGTGCCAGCAGTGTCGCGGGGTACGAGCAGTACTTC.

The rearrangement links TRBV30 to TRBJ1-4, with 7 bases matching TRBD1. Looked up from germline, CDR1 is GTSNPN and CDR2 is SVGIG (reference sequence). Germline trimming cut 1 base from V and 7 bases from J; bases unmatched to any gene: 9. The CDR3 is 15 residues long. The CDR3 DNA is TGTGCCTGGAGTGACCGCAGGGGGATAGGTGAAAAACTGTTTTTT. Its translation: CAWSDRRGIGEKLFF.

The V call is TRBV2, the J call TRBJ1-1; TRBD1 might be the D (6 bases). The CDR3 has 14 residues. Germline loops: CDR1 SNHLY, CDR2 FYNNEI. The V end lost 8 bases, the J end lost 1 base, and 14 bases lay between the germline ends. The chain's CDR3 is CASLPGERNTEAFF. CDR3 bases: TGTGCCAGCCTTCCAGGGGAAAGGAACACTGAAGCTTTCTTT.

This chain uses TRBV11-2 with TRBJ2-7; weak D call: TRBD1 (5 bases). CDR3 length: 13 amino acids. Germline V CDR1 and CDR2: SGHAT, FQNNGV. The V and J ends lost 0 bases and 6 bases respectively, with 9 bases between them. The CDR3 sequence: CASSLDRRGEQYF. The DNA for the CDR3 is TGTGCCAGCAGCTTAGATCGTAGGGGCGAGCAGTACTTC.

This clone was seen ten or more times. The rearrangement joins TRBV28 to TRBJ2-3; weak D call: TRBD2 (5 bases). CDR1 and CDR2 (germline): MDHEN, SYDVKM. Trimming removed 5 bases from V and 14 bases from J, with 17 bases in between. The CDR3 extends over 12 amino acids. CDR3 nucleotide sequence: TGTGCCAGCAGTCGACCGAATCGGGATGGGTATTTT. Its translation is CASSRPNRDGYF.

This clone was picked up a small number of times. CDR3 protein: CASSHPLGALAGEKTGELFF. The CDR3 bases are TGTGCCAGCAGCCATCCCCTAGGGGCGCTAGCGGGAGAAAAGACCGGGGAGCTGTTTTTT. The rearrangement uses TRBV4-2 and TRBJ2-2; 10 positions agree with TRBD2. The length of the CDR3 is 20 residues. J was trimmed by 5 bases and V by 3 bases; bases with no gene match: 18. Per the germline V gene, CDR1 is LGHNA and CDR2 is YNFKEQ.

CDR3 DNA: TGTGCCAGCAGCTCACAGGGAACTGAAGCTTTCTTT. It specifies CASSSQGTEAFF. The chain couples TRBV28 to TRBJ1-1; the D gene is possibly TRBD1 (6 bases). Trimming left V 6 bases short and J 5 bases short, with 10 bases between. The germline V gene has CDR1 MDHEN and CDR2 SYDVKM. This CDR3 has 12 amino acids.

In its sample, this clone was seen a few times. This chain links TRBV5-5 with TRBJ2-3; 11 positions agree with TRBD2. Germline V gene lookup returns CDR1 SGHKS and CDR2 YYEKEE (reference sequence). V dropped 3 bases and J dropped 7; count of bases not matched to a gene: 7. The CDR3 spans 15 residues. The CDR3 loop is CASSSLAGGINTQYF. Here the CDR3 DNA reads TGTGCCAGCAGCTCCCTAGCGGGAGGAATCAATACGCAGTATTTT.

In its sample, this clone was seen many times. The gene calls are TRBV9 and TRBJ2-7; tentatively, D is TRBD1 (5 bases). V shed 0 bases and J shed 5 bases, with 9 bases lying between them. The germline V gene has CDR1 SGDLS and CDR2 YYNGEE. This CDR3 region has 13 residues. The CDR3: CASSVASGHEQYF. The DNA of the CDR3 is TGTGCCAGCAGCGTAGCTTCAGGGCACGAGCAGTACTTC.